These T cell receptor beta chains were read from a single sample in a study of blood T cell repertoires in COVID-19. The protocol was immunoSEQ multiplex PCR, while the TCRdb copy is restricted to in-frame clones and leaves out a portion. In the table there are 300,000 to 400,000 clones, around 87% of which are singletons. Sample: peripheral blood. The receptors here all came from a woman aged 50 to 60 with COVID-19, enrolled during active disease. Both conserved end residues are part of each CDR3. The order of the fields is clone size, V gene, D gene, J gene, CDR3 DNA, CDR3 protein. The D gene is left open where the match is weak. Size tells how often a clone was seen (once, few, many) or the class of an expanded clone, and some rows leave it out.

>NA|TRBV5-8|NA|TRBJ1-2
TGTGCCAGCAGCTTATCCCTCAACTATGGCTACACCTTC
CASSLSLNYGYTF
>NA|TRBV9|NA|TRBJ1-5
TGTGCCAGCAGCGAATTCTCCGGAAGTGGCCAGGGGCCCCAGCATTTT
CASSEFSGSGQGPQHF
>once|TRBV5-1|NA|TRBJ2-5
TGCGCCAGCAGCCGTTCCGGAGGAGCGGTTCAAGAGACCCAGTACTTC
CASSRSGGAVQETQYF
>NA|TRBV5-1|TRBD2|TRBJ2-5
TGCGCCAGCAGCGCGGGAGGACGAATCAAAGAGACCCAGTACTTC
CASSAGGRIKETQYF
>NA|TRBV18|NA|TRBJ1-1
TGTGCCAGCTCACCAACAGGAGTTGAAGCTTTCTTT
CASSPTGVEAFF
>NA|TRBV3-1/TRBV3-2|TRBD2|TRBJ2-5
TGTGCCAGCAGCCAAGATCCAGCGGGAGGCGGGACCCAGTACTTC
CASSQDPAGGGTQYF
>few|TRBV9|NA|TRBJ1-5
TGTGCCAGCAGCCCCGGGGTGGGTCAGCCCCAGCATTTT
CASSPGVGQPQHF
>NA|TRBV3-1/TRBV3-2|NA|TRBJ2-7
TGTGCCAGCAGCCAACTTAGGGGTCCCTCCTACGAGCAGTACTTC
CASSQLRGPSYEQYF
>NA|TRBV19|TRBD2|TRBJ2-3
TGTGCCAGTAGTCGGGGGGTATCGGTGACGCAGTATTTT
CASSRGVSVTQYF
>NA|TRBV4-2|TRBD2|TRBJ2-7
TGTGCCAGCAGCCAACTAGCGGGAGGGCCGGGTGAGCAGTACTTC
CASSQLAGGPGEQYF
>NA|TRBV28|TRBD2|TRBJ2-1
TGTGCCAGCAGTTCCCTTACCAAGGGGGGGCTAGCGGGAGGTCACAATGAGCAGTTCTTC
CASSSLTKGGLAGGHNEQFF
>NA|TRBV4-2|TRBD1|TRBJ1-1
TGTGCCAGCAGCCAAGGACAGGGCGATGAGAACACTGAAGCTTTCTTT
CASSQGQGDENTEAFF
>NA|TRBV19|TRBD1|TRBJ1-1
TGTGCCAGTAGTATCGGGACAGGGGGCGGCACTGAAGCTTTCTTT
CASSIGTGGGTEAFF
>NA|TRBV12-5|NA|TRBJ2-2
TGTGCTAGTGCCCCCCCATTGTCTATTACCGGGGAGCTGTTTTTT
CASAPPLSITGELFF
>NA|TRBV7-9|NA|TRBJ2-1
TGTGCCAGCAGCTTCTTCGATGAGCAGTTCTTC
CASSFFDEQFF
>few|TRBV11-3|TRBD2|TRBJ2-7
TGTGCCAGCAGCTTACGGTGGCGGGAGGCCCGCTACGAGCAGTACTTC
CASSLRWREARYEQYF
>NA|TRBV7-2|NA|TRBJ2-3
TGTGCCAGCAGCTTGAGGCGGGACACAGATACGCAGTATTTT
CASSLRRDTDTQYF
>NA|TRBV10-2|NA|TRBJ2-7
TGCGCCAGCAGTGATAGTCACGCGGGAACTCCCTACGAGCAGTACTTC
CASSDSHAGTPYEQYF
>NA|TRBV11-3|TRBD1|TRBJ2-2
TGTGCCAGCTCCACAGGGGGGAACACCGGGGAGCTGTTTTTT
CASSTGGNTGELFF
>NA|TRBV18|TRBD1|TRBJ2-7
TGTGCCAGCTCACCAAATCGCCAGGGGGCCTACGAGCAGTACTTC
CASSPNRQGAYEQYF
>NA|TRBV27|TRBD2|TRBJ2-5
TGTGCCAGCAGTTTGGGGACTAGCGGACAAGAGACCCAGTACTTC
CASSLGTSGQETQYF
>once|TRBV29-1|TRBD1|TRBJ1-1
TGCAGCGTTCCGGGACAGGGCTCGACTGAAGCTTTCTTT
CSVPGQGSTEAFF
>once|TRBV19|TRBD2|TRBJ2-2
TGTGCCAGTAGTTCTATTAGCGGGAGTTTTACCGGGGAGCTGTTTTTT
CASSSISGSFTGELFF
>NA|TRBV28|NA|TRBJ1-5
TGTGCCAGCGGGGAGGGGAATCAGCCCCAGCATTTT
CASGEGNQPQHF
>few|TRBV7-2|NA|TRBJ1-5
TGTGCCAGCAGCCTTGCGGGGGGCTTCAATCAGCCCCAGCATTTT
CASSLAGGFNQPQHF
>NA|TRBV5-8|NA|TRBJ1-1
TGTGCCAGCAGCTTTCGGTTCAGGGATGCTGAAGCTTTCTTT
CASSFRFRDAEAFF
>NA|TRBV24-1|TRBD1|TRBJ1-5
TGTGCCACCAGTGGGGTCACCGGGACAGATTATAGCAATCAGCCCCAGCATTTT
CATSGVTGTDYSNQPQHF
>NA|TRBV6-5|NA|TRBJ1-1
TGTGCCAGCAGTTATGGGACATCTCTTGGGACTGAAGCTTTCTTT
CASSYGTSLGTEAFF
>once|TRBV19|NA|TRBJ1-1
TGTGCCAGTAGTATCGCCCTGAGGAACACTGAAGCTTTCTTT
CASSIALRNTEAFF
>NA|TRBV19|NA|TRBJ2-2
TGTGCCAGTAGCAGCGACAGACACACCGGGGAGCTGTTTTTT
CASSSDRHTGELFF
>NA|TRBV25-1|NA|TRBJ1-2
TGTGCCAGCAGTGAAGGCAGGCAAAACTATGGCTACACCTTC
CASSEGRQNYGYTF